Detailed here is one TCR beta chain. There is no known antigen for this receptor. Per-base qualities were not stored, and no clone one base away is much larger. On a MiSeq, deep resolution sequencing aimed for a depth between 1 in 1 million and 1 in 200,000 T cells, with each clonotype covered approximately 10x on average. The immunoSEQ hsTCRB Kit was used to generate the TCR beta libraries. Per the authors' processing: ImmunoSEQ Data Assistant and ImmunoSEQ Analyzer were used for data analysis, and V, D and J genes were assigned according to IMGT definitions. Clonality was computed as one minus normalized Shannon entropy of productive rearrangement frequencies, ranging from 0 to 1. Only overrepresented clonotypes making up at least 0.05% of the repertoire of each patient were included in the public clonotype analysis. About a dozen age-matched healthy donor repertoires from immuneACCESS served as clonality controls. In its TCRdb copy, this immuneACCESS table keeps in-frame sequences only and misses some clones. Where compared with another copy, unresolved V genes explain less than half of these, and the others have no known cause. The V and J calls and clone size were taken over from that table, and D and trimming were inferred from the DNA. In all, the sample holds roughly 330,000 clones, and about 61% of those were seen once. The ten largest account for just under 6.5% of the sample.

For TCR beta library preparation, 1.5 to 2 micrograms of genomic DNA was extracted from cryopreserved PBMCs. High-throughput TCR beta sequencing was performed on longitudinal blood samples from CLL patients receiving ibrutinib monotherapy. The patients took part in an open-label, single-center phase 2 trial of ibrutinib monotherapy. This sample is drawn from a study of cytotoxic CD8 clonotypes in ibrutinib-treated CLL (dated by TCRdb to the early 2020s). Turning to the overall study: The cohort had some eleven relapsed/refractory and some 15 treatment-naive patients; some 17 were IGHV unmutated. Of the roughly 86 people in the trial, 26 had longitudinal samples available. Samples at response were collected after a median of around twelve months of treatment, with a range of about 6 to 36 months. Patients were still on ibrutinib when every remission and progressive disease sample was collected. Responses were partial in approximately 24 patients and complete in 2; after median 68 months follow-up, roughly 15 stayed in remission and around 12 progressed. Samples averaged about 260,000 productive templates and 90,000 to 95,000 productive rearrangements. Cryopreserved peripheral blood mononuclear cells were obtained before treatment, at response, and at either sustained remission or disease progression. Broad study findings and their caveats: Sampling times were not matched between patients in sustained remission and patients whose disease was progressing, and lymph node repertoires were not examined. Public clonotypes were found to be uncommon and were observed to contract or remain stable during treatment; the increase in clonality was shown to reflect expansion of private clonotypes at ibrutinib response. Baseline clonality was found to be higher than that of age-matched healthy donors and was strongly correlated with circulating CD8+ T-cell counts. An increase in clonality was observed at ibrutinib response, with clonality remaining stable during sustained remission and falling back toward baseline at progression.

The germline V gene provides CDR1 SQVTM and CDR2 ANQGSEA. V lost 0 bases and J lost 0 bases, and the count of bases not matched to a germline gene is 8. The CDR3 sequence holds 17 residues, the cysteine and phenylalanine included. Only the CDR3 portion is preserved as DNA: 51 bases, with reading frame beginning at the first base. The sample was PBMCs, taken after 36 months of ibrutinib treatment. The TCR was taken from a human donor with chronic lymphocytic leukemia. The chain is assembled from TRBV29-1 and TRBJ1-3, with 7 junctional bases fitting TRBD1. The nucleotide sequence reads as follows: TGCAGCGTTGAAGAACTACAGGGGATTGGCTCTGGAAACACCATATATTTT. Translation gives CSVEELQGIGSGNTIYF.